The next 28 T cell receptor beta chains were all read from a single sample in a study of T cell repertoires and HLA-DP antigens. Their specific antigens are unknown. Sequenced by immunoSEQ multiplex PCR; TCRdb stores in-frame clones only, minus some. The sample yields about 89,000 clones, 86% seen once. The sample consisted of CD4+ T cells from PBMCs. The receptors come from a man aged 45-60 years in good health and CMV-seronegative.

The chain is built from TRBV7-2 and TRBJ2-3; D ambiguous. Germline-derived CDR1 and CDR2 are SGHTA and FQGNSA. Trimming shortened V by 1 base and J by 2 bases, and 4 bases separated the two germline ends. This CDR3 has 13 residues. CDR3 sequence (DNA): TGTGCCAGCAGCTTAGACCACACAGATACGCAGTATTTT. This sequence encodes CASSLDHTDTQYF.

J is TRBJ2-1 and V is TRBV7-8; tentative D call: TRBD2 (6 bases). CDR3 length equals 15 residues. CDR1 is SGHVS and CDR2 is FQNEAQ in the germline V gene. V was pared by 2 bases and J by 3 bases, with 11 bases between. CDR3 DNA sequence: TGTGCCAGCAGCTTAACGTTAGCGGACTACAATGAGCAGTTCTTC. This sequence encodes CASSLTLADYNEQFF.

The chain joins TRBV18 to TRBJ2-2; 10 bases are shared with TRBD2. The CDR3 covers 17 residues. The J segment lost 7 bases and the V segment lost 0 bases, leaving 8 bases of the junction unmatched. The germline CDR1 and CDR2 sequences are KGHSH and LQKENI. CDR3 protein: CASSPPLTSGRFGELFF. CDR3 sequence (DNA): TGTGCCAGCTCACCACCTCTGACTAGCGGGCGATTCGGGGAGCTGTTTTTT.

The gene calls are TRBV19 and TRBJ2-2; D uncertain. V was cut by 5 bases and J by 4 bases, with 8 bases left in between. CDR1 is LNHDA, CDR2 SQIVND, per germline (reference sequence). CDR3 length: 13 amino acids. The CDR3 nucleotides read TGTGCCAGTAGTTACGCATTCACCGGGGAGCTGTTTTTT. Its translation: CASSYAFTGELFF.

The V and J genes are TRBV18 and TRBJ2-2; a weak D match, TRBD1 (6 bases). The CDR3 runs to 15 residues. The germline gives CDR1 KGHSH, CDR2 LQKENI. Trimming pared 0 bases from V and 7 bases from J, leaving 12 bases between. In DNA, the CDR3 is TGTGCCAGCTCACCACCGGGGATGACAGGCGGGGAGCTGTTTTTT. Translation gives CASSPPGMTGGELFF.

The chain employs TRBV7-9 and TRBJ1-2; D gene unclear. V dropped 4 bases and J dropped 4 bases, with 16 bases sitting between them. Germline assignment: CDR1 SEHNR and CDR2 FQNEAQ (reference sequence). The CDR3 covers 15 residues. CDR3 nucleotide sequence: TGTGCCAGCAGCTCCACCCGGCGGAAGACCTATGGCTACACCTTC. This encodes CASSSTRRKTYGYTF.

This clone was seen only once. The V gene is TRBV19, the J gene TRBJ1-5; D gene unclear. The CDR3 runs 14 residues. CDR1 is LNHDA, CDR2 SQIVND, per germline (reference sequence). The ends were cut back, 3 bases at V and 2 bases at J, with 8 bases in the middle. CDR3 sequence: CASSILDGNQPQHF. Here the CDR3 DNA reads TGTGCCAGTAGTATTCTTGATGGCAATCAGCCCCAGCATTTT.

The chain carries TRBV18 and TRBJ1-5; the D is unclear. Germline V CDR1 and CDR2: KGHSH, LQKENI. CDR3 length equals 14 residues. V dropped 4 bases and J dropped 7 bases, with 14 bases sitting between them. In DNA form, the CDR3 reads TGTGCCAGCTCACTTAACAGTTCCCCCCAGCCCCAGCATTTT. It encodes CASSLNSSPQPQHF.

This chain connects TRBV30 to TRBJ1-2, with TRBD1 identical over 12 bases. Trimming took 5 bases from V and 4 from J; bases not matched to a gene: 11. The CDR3 has 16 residues. In germline, CDR1 is GTSNPN, CDR2 SVGIG (reference sequence). CDR3 residues: CAWQPGQGARGYGYTF. Written as DNA, the CDR3 is TGTGCCTGGCAACCGGGACAGGGGGCCCGCGGCTATGGCTACACCTTC.

The V call is TRBV7-6, the J call TRBJ2-3, with D possibly being TRBD1 (6 bases). This CDR3 has 13 amino acids. The germline V gene has CDR1 SGHVS and CDR2 FNYEAQ. V was trimmed by 0 bases and J by 5 bases, leaving 6 bases between them. The DNA for the CDR3 is TGTGCCAGCAGCTTAGCCAGGGGAGATACGCAGTATTTT. It encodes CASSLARGDTQYF.

This clone was detected once. The chain recombines TRBV5-1 with TRBJ2-1; 9 nucleotides agree with TRBD1. V gave up 1 base and J gave up 0 bases; unmatched junction bases: 5. The CDR3 length is 17 residues. Germline CDR1 and CDR2: SGHRS and YFSETQ. The CDR3 region has the DNA TGCGCCAGCAGCTTGCGTACAGGGGGCTCCTCCTACAATGAGCAGTTCTTC. It is translated as CASSLRTGGSSYNEQFF. Together with reference TRBV5-1 and TRBJ2-1, the CDR3 gives the full variable domain: KAGVTQTPRYLIKTRGQQVTLSCSPISGHRSVSWYQQTPGQGLQFLFEYFSETQRNKGNFPGRFSGRQFSNSRSEMNVSTLELGDSALYLCASSLRTGGSSYNEQFFGPGTRLTVL.

In the case of this clone: An end of the junction differs from the germline gene, which may be a read error. Other DNA variants within this sample encode the same CDR3. This chain connects TRBV7-2 to TRBJ1-3; 12 bases fit TRBD1. The CDR3 contains 18 residues. Germline assignment: CDR1 SGHTA and CDR2 FQGNSA. The CDR3, as DNA: TGTGCCAGCAGCCCCGCCGGGACAGGGGGCGCCGGTGGAAACACTATATATTTT. Translation: CASSPAGTGGAGGNTIYF.

The chain employs TRBV10-1 and TRBJ1-1, with D maybe TRBD1 (6 bases). The V end was cut by 5 bases, the J end by 4 bases, with 11 bases between. The CDR3 runs to 13 residues. Germline V lookup: CDR1 WNHNN, CDR2 SYGVQD (reference sequence). DNA of the CDR3: TGCGCCAGCAGTCAGAAAGGGGGCACTGAAGCTTTCTTT. Its protein is CASSQKGGTEAFF.

The rearrangement links TRBV6-1 to TRBJ2-7; no clear D gene. The germline CDR1 and CDR2 sequences are MNHNS and SASEGT. V lost 5 bases, J lost 0 bases, and 14 bases lay in between. The CDR3 loop spans 15 amino acids. CDR3 sequence (DNA): TGTGCCAGCAGTACCTTCGGGTCCAGCTCCTACGAGCAGTACTTC. Translating gives CASSTFGSSSYEQYF.

The V gene is TRBV9, the J gene TRBJ2-7, with D possibly being TRBD1 (5 bases). CDR1 and CDR2 (germline): SGDLS, YYNGEE. The length of the CDR3 is 14 residues. The V gene lost 4 bases and the J gene lost 7 bases, with 18 bases spanning the gap. In nucleotides, the CDR3 is TGTGCCAGCAGCAAAGATAGACAGTATGGGGAGCAGTACTTC. Amino acid sequence: CASSKDRQYGEQYF.

This clone came up a few times. The chain recombines TRBV19 with TRBJ2-1; no clear D gene. V lost 5 bases and J 0 bases, leaving 5 bases between the germline ends. Germline V gene sequence: CDR1 LNHDA, CDR2 SQIVND (reference sequence). The CDR3 runs 13 residues. As DNA, the CDR3 is TGTGCCAGTAGTCTGAGCTCCTACAATGAGCAGTTCTTC. Its translation is CASSLSSYNEQFF.

This clone showed up just a few times. This sequence joins TRBV9 and TRBJ1-2; D gene ambiguous. V gave up 0 bases and J gave up 0 bases, with 9 bases separating them. The CDR3 loop spans 15 amino acids. CDR1 and CDR2 (germline): SGDLS, YYNGEE. CDR3 region: CASSVASVANYGYTF. The CDR3 coding sequence is TGTGCCAGCAGCGTAGCTTCCGTAGCTAACTATGGCTACACCTTC. Together with reference TRBV9 and TRBJ1-2, the CDR3 gives the full variable domain: DSGVTQTPKHLITATGQRVTLRCSPRSGDLSVYWYQQSLDQGLQFLIQYYNGEERAKGNILERFSAQQFPDLHSELNLSSLELGDSALYFCASSVASVANYGYTFGSGTRLTVV.

This sequence joins TRBV6-5 and TRBJ1-3; a weak D match, TRBD1 (5 bases). Germline-derived CDR1 and CDR2 are MNHEY and SVGAGI. The CDR3 has 16 residues. Deletions cut 0 bases from V and 0 bases from J, with 9 bases between. The CDR3 is CASSYSGTDSGNTIYF. As DNA, the CDR3 is TGTGCCAGCAGTTACTCCGGGACGGACTCTGGAAACACCATATATTTT.

The chain links TRBV4-2 to TRBJ1-2; 7 nucleotides match TRBD1. CDR3 size: 15 residues. CDR1 LGHNA and CDR2 YNFKEQ come from the germline V gene. With 4 bases clipped from V and 7 bases from J, the junction kept 12 bases outside the gene matches. For the CDR3, the DNA is TGTGCCAGCAGCCCGACCCAGACAGGGCTTAGTGGCTACACCTTC. Its protein product is CASSPTQTGLSGYTF.

V is TRBV5-1 and J is TRBJ2-7; possibly TRBD1 or TRBD2 for D (6 bases each). Trimming cost V 3 bases and J 6 bases, with 16 bases left between them. Germline CDR1 and CDR2: SGHRS and YFSETQ. There are 14 residues in the CDR3. CDR3 region: CASSSNRGPREQYF. As DNA, the CDR3 is TGCGCCAGCAGCTCGAACCGGGGGCCCCGCGAGCAGTACTTC.

This clone appeared once. The V and J genes are TRBV9 and TRBJ1-6, with unresolved D. Germline CDR1 reads SGDLS; CDR2 reads YYNGEE. The CDR3 consists of 15 residues. The germline V and J ends were trimmed by 0 bases and 8 bases, with 12 bases remaining between them. CDR3 nucleotide sequence: TGTGCCAGCAGCGTAGAGGGTAGCAACTATTCACCCCTCCACTTT. This translates into CASSVEGSNYSPLHF.

The V gene is TRBV19, the J gene TRBJ2-7; TRBD2 agrees at 10 bases. Per the germline V gene, CDR1 is LNHDA and CDR2 is SQIVND (reference sequence). The CDR3 has 18 amino acids. Unmatched junction bases numbered 11, after V lost 3 bases and J lost 0 bases. In nucleotides, the CDR3 is TGTGCCAGTAGTATTCGGGCTAGCGGGAGATTCAGCTCCTACGAGCAGTACTTC. Residues: CASSIRASGRFSSYEQYF.

This chain joins TRBV7-2 and TRBJ2-5; 8 positions match TRBD1. Per germline, CDR1 SGHTA and CDR2 FQGNSA. The CDR3 contains 13 residues. V was clipped by 3 bases and J by 4 bases; unmatched bases: 1. The CDR3, as DNA: TGTGCCAGCAGCTTCACAGGGGGAGAGACCCAGTACTTC. It codes for CASSFTGGETQYF.

The V and J genes are TRBV10-3 and TRBJ1-2; no clear D. V was cut by 10 bases and J by 8 bases, with 14 bases left in between. This CDR3 is built from 11 residues. Germline V gene data show CDR1 as ENHRY and CDR2 as SYGVKD. The CDR3 is CATRARDGYTF. The CDR3 region has the DNA TGTGCCACGAGAGCTAGAGACGGCTACACCTTC.

There are a few counts of this clone. The same CDR3 also results from other DNA sequences found in this sample. V is TRBV4-2 and J is TRBJ1-6, with D possibly TRBD1 on 5 matching bases. This CDR3 has 15 residues. The V end was cut by 0 bases, the J end by 7 bases, with 10 bases between. In germline, CDR1 is LGHNA, CDR2 YNFKEQ. The CDR3, as DNA: TGTGCCAGCAGCCAAGAGACCGGGGCAAATTCACCCCTCCACTTT. Protein sequence: CASSQETGANSPLHF.

V and J are TRBV6-5 and TRBJ1-3; D gene unclear. This CDR3 is built from 13 residues. The germline V gene has CDR1 MNHEY and CDR2 SVGAGI. The V end was cut by 2 bases, the J end by 2 bases, with 4 bases between. The CDR3 DNA reads as TGTGCCAGCAGTTACCATCCTGGAAACACCATATATTTT. It translates to CASSYHPGNTIYF.

This CDR3 reads CASRFYPRENIQYF. The CDR3 nucleotides are TGTGCCAGCAGGTTCTACCCTCGGGAAAACATTCAGTACTTC. The chain has TRBV7-2 and TRBJ2-4, with D unresolved. Trimming cost V 6 bases and J 5 bases, with 14 bases left between them. Germline CDR1 SGHTA, CDR2 FQGNSA. CDR3 size: 14 residues. Full variable domain (outside the CDR3, taken from reference TRBV7-2 and TRBJ2-4): GAGVSQSPSNKVTEKGKDVELRCDPISGHTALYWYRQSLGQGLEFLIYFQGNSAPDKSGLPSDRFSAERTGGSVSTLTIQRTQQEDSAVYLCASRFYPRENIQYFGAGTRLSVL.

The chain has TRBV11-2 and TRBJ1-1; a weak D match, TRBD1 (5 bases). Looked up from germline, CDR1 is SGHAT and CDR2 is FQNNGV. The CDR3 has 16 residues. Trimming took 3 bases from V and 0 from J, leaving 14 bases between them. The CDR3 region has the DNA TGTGCCAGCAGCTTGGGGCCGCTATATTTGAACACTGAAGCTTTCTTT. Translating gives CASSLGPLYLNTEAFF. Looking up the rest from reference TRBV11-2 and TRBJ1-1 gives the full variable domain: EAGVAQSPRYKIIEKRQSVAFWCNPISGHATLYWYQQILGQGPKLLIQFQNNGVVDDSQLPKDRFSAERLKGVDSTLKIQPAKLEDSAVYLCASSLGPLYLNTEAFFGQGTRLTVV.